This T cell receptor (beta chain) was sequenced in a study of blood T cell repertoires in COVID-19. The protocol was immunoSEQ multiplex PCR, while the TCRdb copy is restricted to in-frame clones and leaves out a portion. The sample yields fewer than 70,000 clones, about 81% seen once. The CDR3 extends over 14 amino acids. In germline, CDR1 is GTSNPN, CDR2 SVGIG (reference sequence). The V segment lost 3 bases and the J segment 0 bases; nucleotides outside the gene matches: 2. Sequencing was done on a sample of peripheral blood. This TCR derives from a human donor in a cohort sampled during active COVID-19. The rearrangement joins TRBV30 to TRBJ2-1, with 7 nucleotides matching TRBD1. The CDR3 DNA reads TGTGCCTGGAGACAGGGGAGCTCCTACAATGAGCAGTTCTTC. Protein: CAWRQGSSYNEQFF. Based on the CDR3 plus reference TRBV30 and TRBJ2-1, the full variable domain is SQTIHQWPATLVQPVGSPLSLECTVEGTSNPNLYWYRQAAGRGLQLLFYSVGIGQISSEVPQNLSASRPQDRQFILSSKKLLLSDSGFYLCAWRQGSSYNEQFFGPGTRLTVL.